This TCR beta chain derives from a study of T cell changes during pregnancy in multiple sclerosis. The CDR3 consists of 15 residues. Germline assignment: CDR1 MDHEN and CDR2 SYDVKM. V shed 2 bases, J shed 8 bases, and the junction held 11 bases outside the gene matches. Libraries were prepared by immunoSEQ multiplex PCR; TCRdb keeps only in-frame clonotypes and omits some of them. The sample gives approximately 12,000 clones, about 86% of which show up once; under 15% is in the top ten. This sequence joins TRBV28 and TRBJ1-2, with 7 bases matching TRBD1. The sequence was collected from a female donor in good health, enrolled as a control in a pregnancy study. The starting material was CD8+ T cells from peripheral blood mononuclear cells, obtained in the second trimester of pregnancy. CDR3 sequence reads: CASSLIIEGASGYTF. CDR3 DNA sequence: TGTGCCAGCAGTTTAATCATTGAGGGGGCGAGCGGCTACACCTTC.